This TCR beta chain originates from a study of blood T cell repertoires in COVID-19. Overall study context: The analysed material was cDNA or gDNA that came from T cells, B-cell-depleted T cells, or PBMCs.

Produced via immunoSEQ multiplex PCR; TCRdb's table is partial and in-frame only. The sample has about 220,000 clones, 80% to 90% seen once; the top ten hold over 12%. With V trimmed by 6 bases and J by 3 bases, 11 bases remained unmatched. The CDR3 has 15 amino acids. Germline-derived CDR1 and CDR2 are MNHEY and SVGAGI. The chain couples TRBV6-5 to TRBJ2-7; TRBD2 aligns across 7 bases. Sequenced material: PBMCs or T cells enriched from blood (not recorded which). The TCR sequence derives from a woman aged 45-65 years with acute COVID-19. The CDR3 here is CASRPTAGVLYEQYF. CDR3 sequence (DNA): TGTGCCAGCAGACCTACGGCGGGAGTGCTCTACGAGCAGTACTTC.